This TCR beta chain came from a study of molecular identifiers for immune sequencing clone quantification. Germline V CDR1 and CDR2: SGHRS, YFSETQ. The CDR3 runs to 14 residues. Between the trimmed V and J ends, which lost 1 base and 3 bases, there was a span of 10 bases. TCRdb recomputed calls from the PCR reads with MiXCR, one row per CDR3 protein. The sample has under 65,000 distinct CDR3 sequences, approximately 26% seen once; the top ten hold approximately 1.9%. Whole-study results and caveats: In a background of around 970,000 naive cells, spiked Jurkat TCR RNA from one cell was reportedly detectable. Clones above 20 RNA copies held over 98% of effector molecules, under 1% in naive cells.

For this clonotype: What it recognizes is unknown. One base away lies a much larger clone, so this may be a sequencing read error.

The specimen was naive CD8+ T cells from blood, with Jurkat cell RNA spiked in. Subset specified: FACS-sorted CD8+CD4-CCR7+CD45RA+ naive T cells. V is TRBV5-1 and J is TRBJ2-5; D is ambiguous. The TCR sequence derives from a human donor in good health. Some libraries in this study had Jurkat cell RNA spiked in. The CDR3 protein is CASSLNLTKETQYF. The CDR3 region has the DNA TGCGCCAGCAGCTTGAACCTAACTAAAGAGACCCAGTACTTC.